These T cell receptor beta chains were read from a single sample in a study of siplizumab effects on memory and regulatory T cells. Clones were read by immunoSEQ multiplex PCR, and TCRdb kept only the in-frame ones, dropping some. The table lists some 100,000 clones, roughly 96% of them singletons, with 0.025% to 0.035% in the top ten. Sequencing was carried out using naive CD4+ T cells sorted from blood. The source of these receptors is a human donor in good health. Both conserved end residues are part of each CDR3.

j_call | v_call | cdr3_aa
TRBJ1-5 | TRBV5-1 | CASSLEGAGQPQHF
TRBJ2-2 | TRBV6-6 | CASSYGGTGELFF
TRBJ2-7 | TRBV6-1 | CASSTQVPYEQYF
TRBJ1-1 | TRBV28 | CASTGNTEAFF
TRBJ2-5 | TRBV15 | CATSREPQRGETQYF
TRBJ1-2 | TRBV19 | CASRAQGHYGYTF
TRBJ2-1 | TRBV10-2 | CASSESRQGPYNEQFF
TRBJ1-5 | TRBV19 | CASSTGTGNQPQHF
TRBJ1-2 | TRBV29-1 | CSVGFPGAYGYTF
TRBJ2-7 | TRBV5-7 | CASDYENRISYEQYF
TRBJ2-3 | TRBV19 | CASSIVEGGGDTQYF
TRBJ1-1 | TRBV27 | CASRTGAGRTEAFF
TRBJ1-5 | TRBV19 | CASSITLGGSNQPQHF
TRBJ1-1 | TRBV4-2 | CASSHLRDGNTEAFF
TRBJ2-1 | TRBV19 | CASSGTGGSYNEQFF
TRBJ2-5 | TRBV7-7 | CASSGGGPETQYF
TRBJ2-1 | TRBV19 | CASGPTSSRDEQFF
TRBJ2-3 | TRBV5-4 | CASSWGTADTDTQYF
TRBJ2-2 | TRBV2 | CASSGTVTGELFF
TRBJ2-5 | TRBV28 | CASSPGGETQYF
TRBJ2-2 | TRBV7-8 | CASSLRALRGGTGELFF
TRBJ1-3 | TRBV9 | CASSAMDGSGNTIYF
TRBJ1-6 | TRBV7-3 | CASGQGSYNSPLHF
TRBJ2-5 | TRBV7-3 | CASSLATQGTQYF
TRBJ2-5 | TRBV9 | CASSPRWTGTGGETQYF
TRBJ1-1 | TRBV7-2 | CASSPMHTEAFF
TRBJ2-7 | TRBV7-8 | CASSLGGTDPYEQYF
TRBJ1-2 | TRBV28 | CASSLGTVYGYTF
TRBJ1-6 | TRBV7-2 | CASSLVAGDNSPLHF
TRBJ1-2 | TRBV7-2 | CASSQRGYGYTF
TRBJ2-5 | TRBV28 | CASSISGARGQETQYF